This TCR beta chain came from a study of T cell changes during pregnancy in multiple sclerosis. A note on this clone: One end of the junction is discordant with germline, which a read error may explain.

Sequencing was performed with immunoSEQ multiplex PCR; in TCRdb, only in-frame clones are kept and a portion is missing. The sample includes just under 65,000 clones, around 90% of them seen just once. The germline V gene encodes CDR1 LNHDA and CDR2 SQIVND (reference sequence). The CDR3 runs to 13 residues. This specimen consisted of peripheral blood, obtained in the second trimester of pregnancy. The sequence came from a female donor in good health, enrolled as a control in a pregnancy study. The chain is built from TRBV19 and TRBJ2-6; 7 nucleotides agree with TRBD1. The chain's CDR3 is CASTNQGVNVLTF. CDR3 nucleotides: TGTGCCAGTACTAACCAGGGGGTCAACGTCCTGACTTTC. Combining the CDR3 with reference TRBV19 and TRBJ2-6 gives the whole variable domain DGGITQSPKYLFRKEGQNVTLSCEQNLNHDAMYWYRQDPGQGLRLIYYSQIVNDFQKGDIAEGYSVSREKKESFPLTVTSAQKNPTAFYLCASTNQGVNVLTFGAGSRLTVL.